Listed here are 23 T cell receptor beta chains from one sample, sequenced in a study of vaccination effects on CD4 cells after COVID-19. Sequencing was performed with immunoSEQ multiplex PCR; in TCRdb, only in-frame clones are kept and a portion is missing. The table lists more than 20,000 clones, under 75% of them singletons. Viral peptide pool expansion of antigen-specific CD4+ T cells preceded sequencing in the ViraFEST assay. Culturing for around eleven days preceded CD4+ T cell isolation. The person acquired a PCR-confirmed SARS-CoV-2 infection between March and December 2020. The antigens of these receptors remain unknown. The sample here was CD4+ T cells from PBMCs cultured with SARS-CoV-2 spike peptides, taken before COVID-19 vaccination. Receptors were obtained from a human donor who had a prior SARS-CoV-2 infection.

This clone was found a few times. This sequence joins TRBV7-9 and TRBJ2-7; the match to TRBD1 covers 7 bases. CDR1 is SEHNR and CDR2 is FQNEAQ in the germline V gene (reference sequence). The V gene end was trimmed by 4 bases and the J gene end by 6 bases; junction bases not matched to a gene: 6. The CDR3 is made up of 13 amino acids. CDR3: CASSSQTGSEQYF. Here the CDR3 DNA reads TGTGCCAGCAGCTCCCAGACAGGGAGCGAGCAGTACTTC.

This chain connects TRBV4-2 to TRBJ2-1; 8 bases map to TRBD2. CDR1 and CDR2 (germline): LGHNA, YNFKEQ. V lost 1 base to trimming and J lost 4 bases; unmatched junction nucleotides: 6. CDR3 length equals 16 residues. CDR3 amino acids: CASSQGVTGGYNEQFF. The CDR3 DNA follows: TGTGCCAGCAGCCAAGGGGTCACGGGGGGGTACAATGAGCAGTTCTTC.

The chain couples TRBV15 to TRBJ1-4; D not resolved. V was pared by 1 base and J by 2 bases, with 11 bases between. The CDR3 runs to 16 residues. CDR1 is LNHNV, CDR2 YYDKDF, per germline (reference sequence). CDR3 nucleotide sequence: TGTGCCACCAGCAGAGGGGGATCCACGACTAATGAAAAACTGTTTTTT. It specifies CATSRGGSTTNEKLFF.

The CDR3 region is CASSMVQDPSGYTF. The CDR3 DNA is TGTGCCAGCAGCATGGTTCAGGACCCTTCTGGCTACACCTTC. The J gene is TRBJ1-2, the V gene TRBV5-6; no definite D call. CDR1 is SGHDT and CDR2 is YYEEEE in the germline V gene. Between the trimmed V and J ends, which lost 4 bases and 7 bases, there was a span of 17 bases. This CDR3 region has 14 residues. Filled out from reference TRBV5-6 and TRBJ1-2, the complete variable domain reads DAGVTQSPTHLIKTRGQQVTLRCSPKSGHDTVSWYQQALGQGPQFIFQYYEEEERQRGNFPDRFSGHQFPNYSSELNVNALLLGDSALYLCASSMVQDPSGYTFGSGTRLTVV.

For this clone: One junction end disagrees with the germline gene, perhaps due to a read error. The V and J genes are TRBV20-1 and TRBJ1-4; D unclear. Germline V lookup: CDR1 DFQATT, CDR2 SNEGSKA (reference sequence). This CDR3 contains 11 residues. CDR3 sequence reads: CSARRAEGSIF. The CDR3 DNA follows: TGCAGTGCAAGGCGGGCAGAAGGATCAATTTTT.

This sequence joins TRBV6-1 and TRBJ2-3; D gene ambiguous. V was shortened by 0 bases and J by 2 bases, with 3 bases between the two germline ends. Germline V gene data show CDR1 as MNHNS and CDR2 as SASEGT. The length of the CDR3 is 13 residues. CDR3 sequence reads: CASSEAFTDTQYF. The CDR3 DNA sequence: TGTGCCAGCAGTGAAGCTTTCACAGATACGCAGTATTTT.

This clone was detected once. The genes are TRBV6-5 and TRBJ1-2, with D possibly matching TRBD1 (6 bases). Trimming took 0 bases from V and 3 from J, leaving 14 bases between them. The CDR3 runs to 16 residues. The germline gives CDR1 MNHEY, CDR2 SVGAGI. The CDR3 region is CASSYSGGGPYYGYTF. CDR3 coding DNA: TGTGCCAGCAGTTACTCGGGCGGGGGGCCGTACTATGGCTACACCTTC.

V and J are TRBV18 and TRBJ1-2; D possibly corresponds to TRBD1 (5 bases). V lost 2 bases to trimming and J lost 3 bases, with 16 bases between them. The length of the CDR3 is 16 residues. Germline V gives CDR1 KGHSH, CDR2 LQKENI. CDR3 nucleotides: TGTGCCAGCTCACCAAATCCGCAGGGACGATACTATGGCTACACCTTC. Protein product: CASSPNPQGRYYGYTF.

This clone was counted a single time. The chain couples TRBV11-2 to TRBJ2-6; TRBD1 aligns across 9 bases. V was pared by 10 bases and J by 0 bases, with 16 bases of the junction left unmatched. CDR1 and CDR2 from the germline V gene are SGHAT and FQNNGV. The CDR3 is 19 amino acids. The CDR3 loop reads CATDLTGTGTPSGANVLTF. CDR3 sequence (DNA): TGTGCCACTGACCTAACCGGGACAGGGACGCCCTCTGGGGCCAACGTCCTGACTTTC.

The chain joins TRBV28 to TRBJ1-2; D may be TRBD1 (5 bases). V was cut by 3 bases and J by 7 bases, with 9 bases left in between. The germline V gene encodes CDR1 MDHEN and CDR2 SYDVKM. CDR3 length equals 12 residues. The CDR3 DNA sequence: TGTGCCAGCAGTTTTTCGGGGGGTGGCTACACCTTC. Translating it yields CASSFSGGGYTF.

This clone has only a few counts. V is TRBV7-3 and J is TRBJ2-2, with 10 nucleotides matching TRBD2. CDR1 SGHTA and CDR2 FQGTGA come from the germline V gene. This CDR3 spans 18 amino acids. V shed 3 bases, J shed 5 bases, and the junction held 12 bases outside the gene matches. The CDR3 nucleotides are TGTGCCAGCAGCTTGACGTCTCGGGCTAGCGGGAGAACCGGGGAGCTGTTTTTT. Translation gives CASSLTSRASGRTGELFF.

The V call is TRBV6-5, the J call TRBJ1-5, with 7 nucleotides matching TRBD1. CDR3 length: 15 amino acids. The V gene end was trimmed by 6 bases and the J gene end by 1 base; junction bases not matched to a gene: 6. Germline loops: CDR1 MNHEY, CDR2 SVGAGI. The CDR3 loop reads CASRPGGPSNQPQHF. CDR3 coding DNA: TGTGCCAGCAGACCAGGGGGTCCGAGCAATCAGCCCCAGCATTTT.

This chain connects TRBV5-1 to TRBJ2-5; D is unclear. The V gene lost 6 bases and the J gene lost 0 bases, with 15 bases spanning the gap. The CDR3 is made up of 15 amino acids. CDR1 is SGHRS, CDR2 YFSETQ, per germline. CDR3 loop: CASTRWGAHQETQYF. The DNA of the CDR3 is TGCGCCAGCACCCGATGGGGTGCACACCAAGAGACCCAGTACTTC.

The V and J genes are TRBV5-1 and TRBJ1-2, with D possibly being TRBD1 (5 bases). The CDR3 is 11 residues long. Germline CDR1 is SGHRS and CDR2 is YFSETQ. V was pared by 6 bases and J by 9 bases, with 12 bases between. The CDR3 coding sequence is TGCGCCAGCACGGGGGGTCAGCGCTACACCTTC. Its translation: CASTGGQRYTF.

This clone was seen only a few times. The chain uses TRBV27 and TRBJ1-2; a possible D gene is TRBD1 (5 bases). The CDR3 runs to 14 residues. Germline V CDR1 and CDR2: MNHEY, SMNVEV (reference sequence). The ends were cut back, 5 bases at V and 4 bases at J, with 14 bases in the middle. The DNA of the CDR3 is TGTGCCAGCAGTCGGGGGGGACTGCCCTATGGCTACACCTTC. Its translation is CASSRGGLPYGYTF.

In its sample, this clone was seen once. V and J are TRBV9 and TRBJ2-4; D gene uncertain. V gave up 0 bases and J gave up 6 bases, with 10 bases separating them. Per germline, CDR1 SGDLS and CDR2 YYNGEE. This CDR3 has 14 amino acids. This CDR3 is CASSVEPGLNIQYF. The CDR3 bases are TGTGCCAGCAGCGTAGAACCCGGATTAAACATTCAGTACTTC.

This clone occurred a few times. The DNA of the CDR3 is TGTGCCAGCAGCCAGGACACACACAATTCACCCCTCCACTTT. Translation gives CASSQDTHNSPLHF. The chain couples TRBV5-6 to TRBJ1-6, with D possibly TRBD1 on 5 matching bases. CDR1 and CDR2 from the germline V gene are SGHDT and YYEEEE. CDR3 length equals 14 residues. V lost 4 bases and J 7 bases, leaving 12 bases between the germline ends.

The chain recombines TRBV5-5 with TRBJ2-7; tentative D call: TRBD1 (7 bases). The CDR3 covers 15 residues. V lost 3 bases to trimming and J lost 3 bases, with 16 bases between them. Per the germline V gene, CDR1 is SGHKS and CDR2 is YYEKEE (reference sequence). CDR3 coding DNA: TGTGCCAGCAGCTCAGGGGGGTCCGAAAACTACGAGCAGTACTTC. It specifies CASSSGGSENYEQYF.

The gene calls are TRBV6-2 or TRBV6-3 and TRBJ1-5; no clear D. This CDR3 has 16 residues. The germline CDR1 and CDR2 sequences are MNHEY and SVGEGT. The V end lost 2 bases, the J end lost 1 base, and 12 bases lay between the germline ends. CDR3 loop: CASSYRGFVSNQPQHF. CDR3 in DNA: TGTGCCAGCAGTTACAGAGGATTTGTCAGCAATCAGCCCCAGCATTTT.

This chain links TRBV15 with TRBJ2-2, with no clear D. The V gene's germline CDR1 is LNHNV and CDR2 YYDKDF (reference sequence). Trimming shortened V by 2 bases and J by 1 base, and 2 bases separated the two germline ends. The CDR3 contains 13 residues. The CDR3 nucleotides read TGTGCCACCAGCAGACAGAACACCGGGGAGCTGTTTTTT. It yields the protein CATSRQNTGELFF.

The V gene is TRBV30, the J gene TRBJ2-5, with 10 bases aligning to TRBD1. Germline lookup yields CDR1 GTSNPN and CDR2 SVGIG (reference sequence). The CDR3 contains 14 residues. The V segment lost 4 bases and the J segment 4 bases; nucleotides outside the gene matches: 6. The CDR3 DNA follows: TGTGCCTGGAATCGAGGGACAGGGGCAGAGACCCAGTACTTC. Translating it yields CAWNRGTGAETQYF.

The sample holds one count of this clone. The J gene is TRBJ2-5, the V gene TRBV19; 7 nucleotides line up with TRBD1. V lost 6 bases, J lost 4 bases, and 5 bases stayed unmatched. The CDR3 runs to 13 residues. Germline V CDR1 and CDR2: LNHDA, SQIVND (reference sequence). CDR3 amino acids: CASSGTDRETQYF. The CDR3 nucleotides are TGTGCCAGTAGCGGGACAGACAGAGAGACCCAGTACTTC.

The CDR3 loop is CATSRDAVYNEQFF. In DNA form, the CDR3 reads TGTGCCACCAGCAGAGATGCAGTATACAATGAGCAGTTCTTC. This chain uses TRBV15 with TRBJ2-1; D gene unclear. The CDR3 spans 14 residues. Trimming took off 0 bases at V and 4 bases at J, with 7 bases between the two ends. Germline CDR1 reads LNHNV; CDR2 reads YYDKDF (reference sequence).